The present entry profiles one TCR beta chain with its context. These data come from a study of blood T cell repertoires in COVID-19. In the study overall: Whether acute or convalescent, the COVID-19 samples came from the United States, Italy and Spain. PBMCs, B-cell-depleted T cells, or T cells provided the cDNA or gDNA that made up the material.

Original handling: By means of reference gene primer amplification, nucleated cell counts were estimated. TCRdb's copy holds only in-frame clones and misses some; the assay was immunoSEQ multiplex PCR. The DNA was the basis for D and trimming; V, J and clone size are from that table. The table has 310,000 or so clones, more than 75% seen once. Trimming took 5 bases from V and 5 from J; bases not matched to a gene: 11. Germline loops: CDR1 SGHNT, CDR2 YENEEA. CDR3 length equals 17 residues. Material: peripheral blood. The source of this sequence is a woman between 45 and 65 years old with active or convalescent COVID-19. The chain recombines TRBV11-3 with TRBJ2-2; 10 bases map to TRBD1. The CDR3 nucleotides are TGTGCCAGCAGCGGAGGTCCCGGGACAGGGGATACCGGGGAGCTGTTTTTT. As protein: CASSGGPGTGDTGELFF. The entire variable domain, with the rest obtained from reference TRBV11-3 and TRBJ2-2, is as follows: EAGVVQSPRYKIIEKKQPVAFWCNPISGHNTLYWYLQNLGQGPELLIRYENEEAVDDSQLPKDRFSAERLKGVDSTLKIQPAELGDSAVYLCASSGGPGTGDTGELFFGEGSRLTVL.